The sequence of this T cell receptor beta chain was determined in a study of T cells in tumors after PD-1 blockade. Study at large: Patients had no prior checkpoint blockade, systemic immunosuppressants, or anti-cancer therapy within 4 weeks. A subset received ongoing vismodegib 150 mg daily alongside anti-PD-1 therapy. Blood samples averaged around 110,000 templates (range about 21,000-257,772) and approximately 37,000 unique clonotypes.

A few counts support this clone. Its matching antigen is unknown. Assay: immunoSEQ multiplex PCR; the TCRdb copy retains only in-frame clones and omits some. The sample lists approximately 19,000 clones, over 75% occurring once. Points from the study as a whole: Peripheral recruitment is suggested, as some novel exhausted tumor clones were in pre-treatment blood.

This receptor was obtained from a human donor with advanced basal cell or squamous cell carcinoma (not recorded which). Here the sequenced sample was PBMCs, taken after anti-PD-1 therapy.

CDR3 DNA sequence: TGTGCCAGCAGCTACCCGGCCGCAGCCGTCTACGAGCAGTACTTC. Translating gives CASSYPAAAVYEQYF. V usage is TRBV11-3 and J usage is TRBJ2-7; unclear D gene. Trimming took 4 bases from V and 3 from J, leaving 16 bases between them. The germline gives CDR1 SGHNT, CDR2 YENEEA. This CDR3 comprises 15 residues. The entire variable domain, with the rest obtained from reference TRBV11-3 and TRBJ2-7, is as follows: EAGVVQSPRYKIIEKKQPVAFWCNPISGHNTLYWYLQNLGQGPELLIRYENEEAVDDSQLPKDRFSAERLKGVDSTLKIQPAELGDSAVYLCASSYPAAAVYEQYFGPGTRLTVT.